This passage covers 25 T cell receptor beta chains from one sample sequenced in a study of T cell changes during pregnancy in multiple sclerosis. Using immunoSEQ multiplex PCR, the repertoire was profiled, and TCRdb retains in-frame clones only, with some absent. The table has approximately 40,000 clones, about 89% seen once. This sample comprised CD4+ T cells from peripheral blood mononuclear cells, obtained in the third trimester of pregnancy. Source of these receptors: a female donor in good health, enrolled as a control in a pregnancy study.

The chain carries TRBV19 and TRBJ2-3; 10 nucleotides line up with TRBD2. The germline V gene has CDR1 LNHDA and CDR2 SQIVND (reference sequence). The CDR3 consists of 15 residues. V shed 5 bases, J shed 11 bases, and the junction held 13 bases outside the gene matches. The CDR3 protein is CASSPRSGGAEWQYF. CDR3 nucleotides: TGTGCCAGTAGTCCCCGGAGCGGGGGGGCAGAGTGGCAGTATTTT. The full variable domain, completed using reference TRBV19 and TRBJ2-3, is DGGITQSPKYLFRKEGQNVTLSCEQNLNHDAMYWYRQDPGQGLRLIYYSQIVNDFQKGDIAEGYSVSREKKESFPLTVTSAQKNPTAFYLCASSPRSGGAEWQYFGPGTRLTVL.

The rearrangement joins TRBV18 to TRBJ2-7; TRBD1 agrees at 9 bases. There are 14 residues in the CDR3. Unmatched junction bases numbered 6, after V lost 4 bases and J lost 5 bases. The V gene's germline CDR1 is KGHSH and CDR2 LQKENI. CDR3 nucleotide sequence: TGTGCCAGCTCACTGAGGACAGGGGACCACGAGCAGTACTTC. Translated, it gives CASSLRTGDHEQYF.

The rearrangement joins TRBV29-1 to TRBJ2-2; 9 nucleotides line up with TRBD2. CDR3 size: 14 residues. Germline-derived CDR1 and CDR2 are SQVTM and ANQGSEA. The J segment lost 5 bases and the V segment lost 8 bases, leaving 9 bases of the junction unmatched. The CDR3 protein is CSIQPGLATGELFF. The CDR3 DNA reads TGCAGCATTCAACCGGGACTAGCAACCGGGGAGCTGTTTTTT.

The chain has TRBV29-1 and TRBJ1-1; 7 bases map to TRBD1. Trimming took 8 bases from V and 1 from J; bases not matched to a gene: 13. The germline CDR1 and CDR2 sequences are SQVTM and ANQGSEA. This CDR3 is 15 amino acids long. The CDR3 is CSSRQGLRGNTEAFF. CDR3 DNA sequence: TGCAGCTCCCGACAGGGCCTCCGGGGGAACACTGAAGCTTTCTTT.

The V call is TRBV29-1, the J call TRBJ2-4; 9 nucleotides line up with TRBD2. V shed 6 bases and J 10 bases; nucleotides not matched to a gene: 10. The CDR3 runs 13 residues. Germline CDR1 SQVTM, CDR2 ANQGSEA. DNA for the CDR3: TGCAGCGTGGCTTTAGCGGGAGATGGGATTCAGTACTTC. This codes for CSVALAGDGIQYF. Complete variable domain (other parts from reference TRBV29-1 and TRBJ2-4): SAVISQKPSRDICQRGTSLTIQCQVDSQVTMMFWYRQQPGQSLTLIATANQGSEATYESGFVIDKFPISRPNLTFSTLTVSNMSPEDSSIYLCSVALAGDGIQYFGAGTRLSVL.

J is TRBJ2-7 and V is TRBV5-4; 10 bases match TRBD1. This CDR3 spans 15 amino acids. Germline V lookup: CDR1 SGHNT, CDR2 YYREEE (reference sequence). V gave up 0 bases and J gave up 7 bases; unmatched junction bases: 7. The CDR3 protein is CASSLDRQGAGEQYF. CDR3 DNA: TGTGCCAGCAGCTTGGATCGACAGGGGGCGGGTGAGCAGTACTTC.

A few counts support this clone. The rearrangement joins TRBV27 to TRBJ2-7, with 7 bases that match TRBD2. The CDR3 spans 12 residues. Losses at the gene ends were 10 bases for V and 0 bases for J; bases not matched to a gene: 3. The germline CDR1 and CDR2 sequences are MNHEY and SMNVEV (reference sequence). CDR3 in amino acids: CATKRGSYEQYF. The DNA of the CDR3 is TGTGCCACCAAGCGGGGCTCCTACGAGCAGTACTTC.

This chain uses TRBV7-2 with TRBJ1-3; TRBD1 matches 7 bases. The V gene's germline CDR1 is SGHTA and CDR2 FQGNSA. The length of the CDR3 is 14 residues. Trimming removed 5 bases from V and 0 bases from J; junction bases left unmatched: 1. Here the CDR3 reads CASSPGGSGNTIYF. The CDR3 DNA reads as TGTGCCAGCAGCCCAGGGGGCTCTGGAAACACCATATATTTT.

V gene TRBV6-1 combines with J gene TRBJ2-5; TRBD1 is a possible D gene (5 bases). The CDR3 runs to 13 residues. V gave up 6 bases and J gave up 5 bases, with 13 bases separating them. Per germline, CDR1 MNHNS and CDR2 SASEGT. DNA for the CDR3: TGTGCCAGCAGGGCAGGACAAATCGAGACCCAGTACTTC. Amino acids: CASRAGQIETQYF.

The count of this clone is one. This chain links TRBV6-1 with TRBJ1-4; TRBD1 agrees at 8 bases. CDR1 and CDR2 (germline): MNHNS, SASEGT. J gave up 10 bases and V 3 bases, and 7 bases lay outside the gene matches. CDR3 length: 14 residues. The CDR3 protein is CASSEIGQGRKLFF. The CDR3, as DNA: TGTGCCAGCAGTGAGATAGGACAGGGAAGAAAACTGTTTTTT.

V is TRBV2 and J is TRBJ2-3; no firm D call. Germline CDR1 SNHLY, CDR2 FYNNEI. V gave up 7 bases and J gave up 2 bases, with 7 bases separating them. There are 12 residues in the CDR3. Written as DNA, the CDR3 is TGTGCCAGCACCAGAACCACAGATACGCAGTATTTT. Protein product: CASTRTTDTQYF.

This clone came up a few times. An end of the junction differs from the germline gene, which may be a read error. This sequence joins TRBV7-7 and TRBJ2-2; TRBD2 is a possible D gene (5 bases). The CDR3 runs to 12 residues. CDR1 and CDR2 from the germline V gene are SSHAT and FNYEAQ (reference sequence). DNA of the CDR3: TGTGCTAGCAGGACTTTAACCGGGGAGCTGTTTTTT. Protein sequence: CASRTLTGELFF.

This chain joins TRBV2 and TRBJ2-3; 8 bases are a match to TRBD2. Germline V gene sequence: CDR1 SNHLY, CDR2 FYNNEI. The CDR3 consists of 16 residues. Trimming removed 4 bases from V and 0 bases from J; junction bases left unmatched: 6. The CDR3 protein is CASSGGAGASTDTQYF. CDR3 sequence (DNA): TGTGCCAGCAGTGGGGGAGCGGGGGCTAGCACAGATACGCAGTATTTT.

The chain uses TRBV29-1 and TRBJ2-1; maybe TRBD1 (6 bases). The CDR3 spans 15 residues. The V end lost 7 bases, the J end lost 0 bases, and 16 bases lay between the germline ends. CDR1 and CDR2 (germline): SQVTM, ANQGSEA. Written as DNA, the CDR3 is TGCAGCGCTCAGGGACACTCGAGCTCCTACAATGAGCAGTTCTTC. This gives the protein CSAQGHSSSYNEQFF.

This clone was counted a single time. The V gene is TRBV9, the J gene TRBJ1-1; 8 nucleotides agree with TRBD1. V lost 4 bases to trimming and J lost 1 base; unmatched junction nucleotides: 6. The CDR3 contains 15 residues. CDR1 is SGDLS, CDR2 YYNGEE, per germline. This chain's CDR3 is CASSLRTGRNTEAFF. Here the CDR3 DNA reads TGTGCCAGCAGCCTCCGGACAGGGCGGAACACTGAAGCTTTCTTT.

The chain uses TRBV18 and TRBJ2-2; D is possibly TRBD1 (6 bases). V shed 5 bases and J shed 5 bases, with 12 bases lying between them. This CDR3 is built from 14 residues. Germline CDR1 reads KGHSH; CDR2 reads LQKENI. CDR3 sequence (DNA): TGTGCCAGCTCATACAGGGTGAAGACCGGGGAGCTGTTTTTT. Encoded protein: CASSYRVKTGELFF. Full variable domain (remainder filled in from reference TRBV18 and TRBJ2-2): NAGVMQNPRHLVRRRGQEARLRCSPMKGHSHVYWYRQLPEEGLKFMVYLQKENIIDESGMPKERFSAEFPKEGPSILRIQQVVRGDSAAYFCASSYRVKTGELFFGEGSRLTVL.

Only one count was recorded for this clone. The chain recombines TRBV7-9 with TRBJ2-1; the D gene is possibly TRBD2 (5 bases). The CDR3 contains 15 residues. Germline V gene sequence: CDR1 SEHNR, CDR2 FQNEAQ (reference sequence). V was pared by 6 bases and J by 9 bases, with 21 bases between. CDR3 sequence: CASRTWGDSRGEQFF. CDR3 sequence (DNA): TGTGCCAGCAGGACCTGGGGAGATAGCCGCGGTGAGCAGTTCTTC.

The V call is TRBV5-6, the J call TRBJ2-3, with D maybe TRBD2 (5 bases). The V end was cut by 0 bases, the J end by 3 bases, with 11 bases between. This CDR3 has 15 residues. Germline loops: CDR1 SGHDT, CDR2 YYEEEE. The CDR3 region has the DNA TGTGCCAGCAGCTTGGAGGGTGGGAGAACAGATACGCAGTATTTT. Translation: CASSLEGGRTDTQYF.

The genes are TRBV5-6 and TRBJ1-2, with unresolved D. The germline V gene encodes CDR1 SGHDT and CDR2 YYEEEE. The CDR3 covers 16 residues. V lost 0 bases and J lost 1, with 13 bases in between. In DNA, the CDR3 is TGTGCCAGCAGCTTGGGGTCAGGATTTCGTAACTATGGCTACACCTTC. Translated, it gives CASSLGSGFRNYGYTF.

This chain uses TRBV30 with TRBJ2-1; D may be TRBD2 (5 bases). CDR1 is GTSNPN, CDR2 SVGIG, per germline (reference sequence). V was trimmed by 3 bases and J by 2 bases, leaving 11 bases between them. The CDR3 is 14 amino acids. This CDR3 is CAWSLPGTYNEQFF. In DNA form, the CDR3 reads TGTGCCTGGAGCTTACCGGGAACCTACAATGAGCAGTTCTTC.

The chain couples TRBV28 to TRBJ2-1, with TRBD2 matching 7 bases. Germline CDR1 reads MDHEN; CDR2 reads SYDVKM. V lost 8 bases, J lost 6 bases, and 16 bases stayed unmatched. There are 16 residues in the CDR3. The CDR3 here is CASQINSGLFGNEQFF. In DNA form, the CDR3 reads TGTGCCAGCCAAATAAATAGCGGGTTATTCGGCAATGAGCAGTTCTTC.

The chain carries TRBV21-1 and TRBJ1-2; the tabulated D call, TRBD1, remains unverified against the DNA. TRBV21-1 is an annotated pseudogene. This CDR3 contains 13 residues. The CDR3 sequence is CASSNGKNYGYTF. CDR3 sequence (DNA): TGTGCCAGCAGCAATGGCAAGAACTATGGCTACACCTTC.

This rearrangement joins TRBV5-6 to TRBJ2-2, with a weak D call TRBD2 (5 bases). V lost 4 bases to trimming and J lost 3 bases, with 19 bases between them. Germline V gives CDR1 SGHDT, CDR2 YYEEEE. The CDR3 covers 17 residues. The CDR3 sequence: CASSRPDWLADTGELFF. As DNA, the CDR3 is TGTGCCAGCAGCCGACCCGATTGGCTAGCTGACACCGGGGAGCTGTTTTTT.

The chain employs TRBV5-1 and TRBJ1-3, with D possibly matching TRBD1 (6 bases). The CDR3 spans 16 residues. The germline gives CDR1 SGHRS, CDR2 YFSETQ. V lost 4 bases and J 0 bases, leaving 14 bases between the germline ends. The CDR3 here is CASSGTLIASGNTIYF. CDR3 bases: TGCGCCAGCAGCGGGACACTCATAGCCTCTGGAAACACCATATATTTT.

This rearrangement joins TRBV25-1 to TRBJ2-3, with TRBD2 matching over 9 bases. There are 15 residues in the CDR3. J lost 1 base, V lost 3 bases, and 2 bases had no gene match. Germline values: CDR1 MGHDK, CDR2 SYGVNS. CDR3 loop: CASSDERGGTDTQYF. CDR3 nucleotide sequence: TGTGCCAGCAGTGACGAGCGGGGGGGCACAGATACGCAGTATTTT. The full variable domain, in which reference TRBV25-1 and TRBJ2-3 provide the parts outside the CDR3, is EADIYQTPRYLVIGTGKKITLECSQTMGHDKMYWYQQDPGMELHLIHYSYGVNSTEKGDLSSESTVSRIRTEHFPLTLESARPSHTSQYLCASSDERGGTDTQYFGPGTRLTVL.